Detailed here is one TCR beta chain. The sample originates from a study of blood T cell repertoires in COVID-19. The overall study: The origin of the acute and convalescent COVID-19 samples was the United States, Italy and Spain. PBMCs, B-cell-depleted T cells, or T cells were the source of the cDNA or gDNA that made up the material.

Authors' processing steps: Reference gene primer amplification yielded estimated nucleated cell counts. Assay used: immunoSEQ multiplex PCR; TCRdb lists only in-frame clones, some missing. V and J calls and clone size are as listed in that table; D and trimming were resolved from the DNA. This table has about 140,000 clones, roughly 90% appearing once. This CDR3 has 15 amino acids. In germline, CDR1 is MDHEN, CDR2 SYDVKM. Losses at the gene ends were 6 bases for V and 7 bases for J; bases not matched to a gene: 6. The V gene is TRBV28, the J gene TRBJ2-2, with 12 bases identical to TRBD2. The TCR originated in a middle-aged man with active or convalescent COVID-19. The sequenced sample consisted of peripheral blood. The CDR3: CASSPLAGGVGELFF. CDR3 nucleotide sequence: TGTGCCAGCAGCCCTCTAGCGGGAGGGGTCGGGGAGCTGTTTTTT.